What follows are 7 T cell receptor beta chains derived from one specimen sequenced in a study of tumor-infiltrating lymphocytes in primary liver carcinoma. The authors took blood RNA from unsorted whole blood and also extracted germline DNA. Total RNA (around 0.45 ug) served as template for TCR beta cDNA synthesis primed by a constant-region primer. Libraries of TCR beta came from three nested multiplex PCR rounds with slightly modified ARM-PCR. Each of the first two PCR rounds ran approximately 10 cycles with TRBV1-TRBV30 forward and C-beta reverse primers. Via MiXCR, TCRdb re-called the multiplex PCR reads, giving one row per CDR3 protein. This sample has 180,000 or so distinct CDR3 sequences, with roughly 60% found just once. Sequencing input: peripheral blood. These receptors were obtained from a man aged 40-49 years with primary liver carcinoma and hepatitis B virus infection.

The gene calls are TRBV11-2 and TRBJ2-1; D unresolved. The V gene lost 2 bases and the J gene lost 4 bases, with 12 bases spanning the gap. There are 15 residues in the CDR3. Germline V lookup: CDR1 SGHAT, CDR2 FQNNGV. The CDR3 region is CASSLRTQAYNEQFF. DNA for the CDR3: TGTGCCAGCAGCTTACGGACCCAGGCGTACAATGAGCAGTTCTTC. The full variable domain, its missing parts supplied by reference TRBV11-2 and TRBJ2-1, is EAGVAQSPRYKIIEKRQSVAFWCNPISGHATLYWYQQILGQGPKLLIQFQNNGVVDDSQLPKDRFSAERLKGVDSTLKIQPAKLEDSAVYLCASSLRTQAYNEQFFGPGTRLTVL.

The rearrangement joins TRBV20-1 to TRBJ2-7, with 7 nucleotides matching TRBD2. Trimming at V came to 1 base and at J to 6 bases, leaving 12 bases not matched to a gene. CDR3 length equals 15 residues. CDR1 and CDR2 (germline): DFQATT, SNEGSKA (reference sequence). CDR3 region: CSARARASGSLEQYF. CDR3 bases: TGCAGTGCTAGAGCGAGGGCTAGCGGTAGTCTCGAGCAGTACTTC.

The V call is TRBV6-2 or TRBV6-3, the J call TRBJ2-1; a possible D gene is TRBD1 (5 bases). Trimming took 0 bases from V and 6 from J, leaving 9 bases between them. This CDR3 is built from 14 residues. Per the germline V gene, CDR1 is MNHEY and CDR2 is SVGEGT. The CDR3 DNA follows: TGTGCCAGCAGTTACTCGGAGACAGTCAATGAGCAGTTCTTC. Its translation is CASSYSETVNEQFF.

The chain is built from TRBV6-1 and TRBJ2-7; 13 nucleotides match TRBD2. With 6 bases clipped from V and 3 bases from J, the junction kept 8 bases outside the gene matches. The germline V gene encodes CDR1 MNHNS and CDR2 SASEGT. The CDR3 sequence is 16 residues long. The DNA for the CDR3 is TGTGCCAGCAGCCCAAGACTAGCGGGAGGTCTCTACGAGCAGTACTTC. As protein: CASSPRLAGGLYEQYF.

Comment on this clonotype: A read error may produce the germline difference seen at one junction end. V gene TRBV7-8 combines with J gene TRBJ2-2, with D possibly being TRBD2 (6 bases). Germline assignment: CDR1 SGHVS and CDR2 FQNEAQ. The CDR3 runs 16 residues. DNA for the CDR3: TGTGTCAGCAGTGAGGAGGGCGTCGCGAACACCGGGGAGCTGTTTTTT. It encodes CVSSEEGVANTGELFF. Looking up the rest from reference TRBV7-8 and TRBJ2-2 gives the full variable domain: GAGVSQSPRYKVAKRGQDVALRCDPISGHVSLFWYQQALGQGPEFLTYFQNEAQLDKSGLPSDRFFAERPEGSVSTLKIQRTQQEDSAVYLCVSSEEGVANTGELFFGEGSRLTVL.

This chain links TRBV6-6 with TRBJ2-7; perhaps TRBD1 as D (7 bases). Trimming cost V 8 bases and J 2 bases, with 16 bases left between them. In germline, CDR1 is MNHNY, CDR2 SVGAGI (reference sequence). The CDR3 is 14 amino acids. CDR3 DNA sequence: TGTGCCAGCGGGGGGACAGTGAGAACCTACGAGCAGTACTTC. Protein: CASGGTVRTYEQYF.

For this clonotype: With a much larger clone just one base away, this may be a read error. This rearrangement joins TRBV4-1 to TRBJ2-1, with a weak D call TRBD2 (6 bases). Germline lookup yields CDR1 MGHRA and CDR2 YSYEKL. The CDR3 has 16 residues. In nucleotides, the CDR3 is TGCACCAGCAGCCAATTAGCGGAGAGCTCCTACAATGAGCAGTTCTTC. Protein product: CTSSQLAESSYNEQFF.